In its sample, the clone carrying this TCR beta chain was seen many times. Its target is unknown. This sample stems from a study of naive and memory T cell subsets. Study outcomes and limitations: Potentially, T cell activation and differentiation skew this RNA-based measurement.

As for treatment: skin biopsy from PPD injection site in Mantoux-positive individual. TCR cDNA received a 3' ligated oligonucleotide that carried a UMI. Reverse transcription used DNase-treated unsorted total RNA, aiming for 1 to 1000 ng. CDR1 is SGHTA and CDR2 is FQGNSA in the germline V gene. This CDR3 is 14 amino acids long. Trimming left V 6 bases short and J 2 bases short, with 11 bases between. Amplification of ligated cDNA took four PCR rounds with SP2 and nested alpha and beta constant primers. Alpha and beta constant region primers primed reverse transcription for blood and skin samples. TCRdb passed the UMI-ligation and nested PCR reads through MiXCR, listing each CDR3 protein once. The data show about 37,000 distinct CDR3 sequences, roughly 11% seen once.

The sequence derives from an adult in good health. Sequences were derived from skin, sampled from a tuberculin skin test site. V and J are TRBV7-2 and TRBJ1-5; D is possibly TRBD1 (6 bases). The CDR3 bases are TGTGCCAGCAGTTTCTCAGGGGGCAATCAGCCCCAGCATTTT. As protein: CASSFSGGNQPQHF.